Each of the 16 T cell receptor beta chains below was sequenced from the same sample in a study of T cell responses to AZD1222 COVID-19 vaccine. Assay used: immunoSEQ multiplex PCR; TCRdb lists only in-frame clones, some missing. This table has over 150,000 clones, 88% appearing once. The input for sequencing was peripheral blood, taken on day 0 of AZD1222 vaccination. The source is an adult in good health.

The sample holds a few counts of this clone. The J gene is TRBJ1-3, the V gene TRBV28; 7 bases agree with TRBD1. The CDR3 totals 16 residues. Germline CDR1 reads MDHEN; CDR2 reads SYDVKM. J gave up 0 bases and V 7 bases, and 9 bases lay outside the gene matches. DNA for the CDR3: TGTGCCAGCAACCAAGGACAGGCCAGCTCTGGAAACACCATATATTTT. Its translation is CASNQGQASSGNTIYF. Full variable domain (missing parts from reference TRBV28 and TRBJ1-3): DVKVTQSSRYLVKRTGEKVFLECVQDMDHENMFWYRQDPGLGLRLIYFSYDVKMKEKGDIPEGYSVSREKKERFSLILESASTNQTSMYLCASNQGQASSGNTIYFGEGSWLTVV.

On this clone itself: The sample holds other DNA sequences that translate to the same CDR3. The rearrangement links TRBV7-2 to TRBJ1-3; unclear D gene. Germline assignment: CDR1 SGHTA and CDR2 FQGNSA. Deletions cut 4 bases from V and 3 bases from J, with 7 bases between. This CDR3 has 13 amino acids. CDR3 protein: CASSSGVGNTIYF. The DNA of the CDR3 is TGTGCCAGCAGCTCTGGGGTTGGAAACACCATATATTTT. Full variable domain (rest looked up from reference TRBV7-2 and TRBJ1-3): GAGVSQSPSNKVTEKGKDVELRCDPISGHTALYWYRQSLGQGLEFLIYFQGNSAPDKSGLPSDRFSAERTGGSVSTLTIQRTQQEDSAVYLCASSSGVGNTIYFGEGSWLTVV.

This sequence joins TRBV18 and TRBJ2-7; D is unclear. V lost 4 bases and J lost 0, with 13 bases in between. CDR1 is KGHSH, CDR2 LQKENI, per germline. The CDR3 totals 15 residues. The CDR3 sequence: CASSLMQGNSYEQYF. CDR3 in DNA: TGTGCCAGCTCACTAATGCAAGGGAACTCCTACGAGCAGTACTTC. Together with reference TRBV18 and TRBJ2-7, the CDR3 gives the full variable domain: NAGVMQNPRHLVRRRGQEARLRCSPMKGHSHVYWYRQLPEEGLKFMVYLQKENIIDESGMPKERFSAEFPKEGPSILRIQQVVRGDSAAYFCASSLMQGNSYEQYFGPGTRLTVT.

As DNA, the CDR3 is TGCGCCAGCAGCTTGGGAACCCAGGTGTTGCATGGAAACACCATATATTTT. It specifies CASSLGTQVLHGNTIYF. The chain couples TRBV5-1 to TRBJ1-3; D uncertain. The CDR3 is 17 residues long. Germline CDR1 and CDR2: SGHRS and YFSETQ. The germline V and J ends were trimmed by 0 bases and 3 bases, with 16 bases remaining between them.

The rearrangement uses TRBV27 and TRBJ1-1; the D is unclear. CDR3 length: 14 amino acids. The germline V and J ends were trimmed by 2 bases and 1 base, with 8 bases remaining between them. Looked up from germline, CDR1 is MNHEY and CDR2 is SMNVEV (reference sequence). The CDR3 sequence: CASSLRTRNTEAFF. In DNA form, the CDR3 reads TGTGCCAGCAGTTTAAGGACCCGGAACACTGAAGCTTTCTTT.

V and J are TRBV9 and TRBJ2-7; TRBD2 matches at 9 bases. The V gene end was trimmed by 8 bases and the J gene end by 3 bases; junction bases not matched to a gene: 6. Germline V gene lookup returns CDR1 SGDLS and CDR2 YYNGEE. This CDR3 region has 13 residues. The CDR3 region has the DNA TGTGCCAGTGGAGCGGGGGGCGTCTACGAGCAGTACTTC. Its translation is CASGAGGVYEQYF.

This chain joins TRBV29-1 and TRBJ1-1, with D perhaps matching TRBD1 (5 bases). V was clipped by 2 bases and J by 0 bases, with 10 bases between them. Germline values: CDR1 SQVTM, CDR2 ANQGSEA. This CDR3 region has 14 residues. This CDR3 is CSVEPGAMNTEAFF. CDR3 nucleotides: TGCAGCGTTGAACCCGGGGCAATGAACACTGAAGCTTTCTTT.

The V call is TRBV7-2, the J call TRBJ2-4, with unresolved D. Trimming removed 3 bases at V and 15 bases at J, with 12 bases between. Germline CDR1 reads SGHTA; CDR2 reads FQGNSA. This CDR3 has 11 amino acids. In DNA, the CDR3 is TGTGCCAGCAGCTTCGGGCCCCGTAGGTACTTC. This codes for CASSFGPRRYF.

The V gene is TRBV19, the J gene TRBJ2-2, with D tentatively TRBD2 (5 bases). V was cut by 11 bases and J by 5 bases, with 12 bases left in between. The CDR3 covers 12 residues. Germline CDR1 reads LNHDA; CDR2 reads SQIVND (reference sequence). CDR3 nucleotides: TGTGCCGGGTCCAGAGGGACCGGGGAGCTGTTTTTT. This codes for CAGSRGTGELFF.

The J gene is TRBJ2-2, the V gene TRBV4-1, with no clear D. V was pared by 4 bases and J by 0 bases, with 9 bases between. CDR3 size: 15 residues. Germline V gives CDR1 MGHRA, CDR2 YSYEKL. The CDR3 loop is CASSPQASNTGELFF. CDR3 nucleotide sequence: TGCGCCAGCAGCCCCCAGGCTTCGAACACCGGGGAGCTGTTTTTT.

This rearrangement joins TRBV24-1 to TRBJ2-3, with 9 bases lining up with TRBD2. Germline loops: CDR1 KGHDR, CDR2 SFDVKD. V shed 5 bases, J shed 7 bases, and the junction held 6 bases outside the gene matches. This CDR3 has 14 residues. The CDR3 coding sequence is TGTGCCACCAGTGGTGGCGGGGGGGTCAATACGCAGTATTTT. Amino acids: CATSGGGGVNTQYF.

The V call is TRBV6-6, the J call TRBJ1-2; 10 nucleotides line up with TRBD1. This CDR3 spans 16 amino acids. J lost 1 base, V lost 4 bases, and 6 bases had no gene match. Germline V gene data show CDR1 as MNHNY and CDR2 as SVGAGI (reference sequence). The CDR3 sequence: CASSSGQGINNYGYTF. The CDR3, as DNA: TGTGCCAGCAGTTCGGGACAGGGGATAAATAACTATGGCTACACCTTC.

The J gene is TRBJ1-5, the V gene TRBV19, with D maybe TRBD1 (5 bases). The CDR3 length is 16 residues. Trimming took off 4 bases at V and 2 bases at J, with 15 bases between the two ends. The V gene's germline CDR1 is LNHDA and CDR2 SQIVND (reference sequence). CDR3 protein: CASSTRGGGGNQPQHF. CDR3 sequence (DNA): TGTGCCAGTAGTACAAGGGGAGGCGGGGGCAATCAGCCCCAGCATTTT.

The chain has TRBV19 and TRBJ2-3; unclear D gene. Germline values: CDR1 LNHDA, CDR2 SQIVND (reference sequence). CDR3 length: 12 residues. Trimming stripped 5 bases from V and 1 base from J, with 4 bases between. CDR3 residues: CASSSRTDTQYF. In DNA, the CDR3 is TGTGCCAGTAGTTCACGCACAGATACGCAGTATTTT.

The rearrangement uses TRBV5-5 and TRBJ2-7, with TRBD1 matching over 9 bases. Per the germline V gene, CDR1 is SGHKS and CDR2 is YYEKEE (reference sequence). Trimming took 4 bases from V and 4 from J; bases not matched to a gene: 6. The CDR3 totals 14 residues. This CDR3 reads CASSPGTGSYEQYF. Here the CDR3 DNA reads TGTGCCAGCAGCCCCGGGACAGGGAGTTACGAGCAGTACTTC.

The rearrangement joins TRBV19 to TRBJ1-3; 7 bases match TRBD1. The V segment lost 4 bases and the J segment 2 bases; nucleotides outside the gene matches: 8. The CDR3 contains 16 residues. From germline, CDR1 is LNHDA and CDR2 SQIVND (reference sequence). CDR3 DNA: TGTGCCAGTAGTACCCCCGGGACAGCAACTGGAAACACCATATATTTT. Encoded protein: CASSTPGTATGNTIYF.